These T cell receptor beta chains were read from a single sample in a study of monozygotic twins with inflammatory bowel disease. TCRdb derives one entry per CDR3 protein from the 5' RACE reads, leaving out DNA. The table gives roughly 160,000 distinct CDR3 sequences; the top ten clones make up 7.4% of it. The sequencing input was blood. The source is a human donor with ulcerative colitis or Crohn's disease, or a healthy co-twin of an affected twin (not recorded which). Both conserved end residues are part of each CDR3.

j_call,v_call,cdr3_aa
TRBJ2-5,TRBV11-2,CASSQRWERETQYF
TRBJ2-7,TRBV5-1,CASSFDSVSYEQYF
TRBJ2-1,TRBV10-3,CAISDASYNEQFF
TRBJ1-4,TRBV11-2,CASSLGLRQGTNEKLFF
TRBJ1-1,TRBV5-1,CASSLGGTAPNTEAFF
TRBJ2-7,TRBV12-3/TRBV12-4,CASSLQGSGSNFRRDYEQYF
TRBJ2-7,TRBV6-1,CASSLTGLSSYEQYF
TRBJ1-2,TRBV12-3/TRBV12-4,CASSTGVTGLYGYTF
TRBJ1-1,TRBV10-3,CAIRGGQDTEAFF
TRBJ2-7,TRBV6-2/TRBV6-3,CASSPGAGGKREQYF
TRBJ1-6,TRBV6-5,CASSYSLWSSYNSPLHF
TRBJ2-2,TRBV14,CASSQKRWNTGELFF
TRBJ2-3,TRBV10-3,CAISETTGAPDTQYF
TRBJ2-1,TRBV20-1,CRALAGNYNEQFF
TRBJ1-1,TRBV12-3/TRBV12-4,CASSFPGTGGEAFF
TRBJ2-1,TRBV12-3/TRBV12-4,CASKSASSYNEQFF
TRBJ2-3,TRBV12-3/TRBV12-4,CASSLEVAVYF
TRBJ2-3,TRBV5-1,CASRDDTDTQYF
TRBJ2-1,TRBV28,CASSPPLAGVENEQFF
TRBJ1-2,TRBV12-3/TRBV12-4,CASSLGRPYGYTF
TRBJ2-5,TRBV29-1,CSALGQGIGTQYF
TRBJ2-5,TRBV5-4,CASSLAAPQETQYF
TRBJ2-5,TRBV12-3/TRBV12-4,CASSRWTSGWKGETQYF